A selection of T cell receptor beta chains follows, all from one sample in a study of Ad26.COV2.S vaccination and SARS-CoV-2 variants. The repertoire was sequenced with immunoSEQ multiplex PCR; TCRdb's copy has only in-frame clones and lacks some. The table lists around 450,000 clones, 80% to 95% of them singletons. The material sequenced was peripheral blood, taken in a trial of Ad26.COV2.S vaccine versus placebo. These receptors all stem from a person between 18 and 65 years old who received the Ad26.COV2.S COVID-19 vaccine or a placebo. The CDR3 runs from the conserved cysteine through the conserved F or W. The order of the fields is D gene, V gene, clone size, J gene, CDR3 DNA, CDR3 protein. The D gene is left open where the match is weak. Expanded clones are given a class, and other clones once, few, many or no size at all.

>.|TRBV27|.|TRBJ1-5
TGTGCCAGCAGTCCTGGACAGAGCAATCAGCCCCAGCATTTT
CASSPGQSNQPQHF
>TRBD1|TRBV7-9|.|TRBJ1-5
TGTGCCAGCAGCTTAGACAGGGGAGGCAATCAGCCCCAGCATTTT
CASSLDRGGNQPQHF
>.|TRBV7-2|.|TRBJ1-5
TGTGCCAGCAGCTTAGCGTACAATCAGCCCCAGCATTTT
CASSLAYNQPQHF
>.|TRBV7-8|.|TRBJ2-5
TGTGCCAGCAGCTTAGAGGCAGGGAGGGAGACCCAGTACTTC
CASSLEAGRETQYF
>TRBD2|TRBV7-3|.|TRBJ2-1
TGTGCCAGCGGGACTAGCGGGGTTAATGAGCAGTTCTTC
CASGTSGVNEQFF
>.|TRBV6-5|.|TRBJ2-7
TGTGCCAGCAGTTACTCTAGCGGTTCATCCTACGAGCAGTACTTC
CASSYSSGSSYEQYF
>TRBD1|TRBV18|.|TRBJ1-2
TGTGCCAGCTCACCACCGAATACAGGGGGGTATGGCTACACCTTC
CASSPPNTGGYGYTF
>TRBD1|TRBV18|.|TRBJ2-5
TGTGCCAGCTCACGGGGACAGCAAGAGACCCAGTACTTC
CASSRGQQETQYF
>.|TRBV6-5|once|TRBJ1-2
TGTGCCAGCAGTTACGCGGGGGGTGTAAACTATGGCTACACCTTC
CASSYAGGVNYGYTF
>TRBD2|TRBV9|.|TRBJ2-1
TGTGCCAGCAGCCCCGGGACTAGCGGATACTACAATGAGCAGTTCTTC
CASSPGTSGYYNEQFF
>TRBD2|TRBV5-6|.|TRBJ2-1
TGTGCCAGCAGCGGGAAGGGACTAGCGGGAGAAGATGAGCAGTTCTTC
CASSGKGLAGEDEQFF
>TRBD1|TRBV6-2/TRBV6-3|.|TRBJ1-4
TGTGCCAGCAGTTACGCACCCTTTGGGACAGAAGATAATGAAAAACTGTTTTTT
CASSYAPFGTEDNEKLFF
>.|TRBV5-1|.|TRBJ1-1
TGCGCCAGCAGCTTGTTGCGAGCGAACACTGAAGCTTTCTTT
CASSLLRANTEAFF
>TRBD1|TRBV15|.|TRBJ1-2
TGTGCCACCAGCTTGGGACAGGGGGTATATGGCTACACCTTC
CATSLGQGVYGYTF
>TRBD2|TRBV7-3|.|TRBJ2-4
TGTGCCAGCGGGACTAGCGGGGGCATTCAGTACTTC
CASGTSGGIQYF
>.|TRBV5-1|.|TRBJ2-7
TGCGCCAGCAGCTTTTCCGAGACTAAACTCAGATGGGACGAGCAGTACTTC
CASSFSETKLRWDEQYF
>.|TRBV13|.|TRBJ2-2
TGTGCCAGCAGCTTCCGACGGGGCGGGGAGCTGTTTTTT
CASSFRRGGELFF
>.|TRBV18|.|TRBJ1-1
TGTGCCAGCTCACCCCGAGTGGAGAGCACTGAAGCTTTCTTT
CASSPRVESTEAFF
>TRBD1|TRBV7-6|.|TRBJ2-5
TGTGCCAGCAGCTTAGGCGGGACAGGGGGCAGGGAGACCCAGTACTTC
CASSLGGTGGRETQYF
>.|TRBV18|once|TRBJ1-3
TGTGCCAGCTCACCGGGGACCGATTCTGGAAACACCATATATTTT
CASSPGTDSGNTIYF
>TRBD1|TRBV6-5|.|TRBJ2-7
TGTGCCAGCGGGAGACAGGGGCTCTCCTACGAGCAGTACTTC
CASGRQGLSYEQYF
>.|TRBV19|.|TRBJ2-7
TGTGCCAGTAGTATCCTTCCGTTGGGGACCTACGAGCAGTACTTC
CASSILPLGTYEQYF
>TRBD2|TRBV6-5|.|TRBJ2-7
TGTGCCAGCAAAGCGGGAGTCTCCTACGAGCAGTACTTC
CASKAGVSYEQYF
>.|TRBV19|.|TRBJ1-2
TGTGCCAGTAGTGCCCGGGACGCATACTATGGCTACACCTTC
CASSARDAYYGYTF
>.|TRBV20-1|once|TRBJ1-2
TGCAGTGCTGGCTATGGCTACACCTTC
CSAGYGYTF
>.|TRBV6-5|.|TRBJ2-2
TGTGCCAGCAGTTACTCGGCAGGGATGAACACCGGGGAGCTGTTTTTT
CASSYSAGMNTGELFF
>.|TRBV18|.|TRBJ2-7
TGTGCCAGCTCACCCCCTACTGCCGCCTACGAGCAGTACTTC
CASSPPTAAYEQYF
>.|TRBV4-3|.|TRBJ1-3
TGCGCCAGCAGCCAAGATAGCCCCTTTGGAAACACCATATATTTT
CASSQDSPFGNTIYF
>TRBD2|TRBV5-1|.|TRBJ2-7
TGCGCCAGCACCTCCCTAGCGGGAGTTGACGAGCAGTACTTC
CASTSLAGVDEQYF
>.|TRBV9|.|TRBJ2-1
TGTGCCAGCAGCGCCAGCTTAGCAGGGGCCTACAATGAGCAGTTCTTC
CASSASLAGAYNEQFF
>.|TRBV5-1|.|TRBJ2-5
TGCGCCAGCAGCTTGATAAGGGGGGAGGGATACAAAGAGACCCAGTACTTC
CASSLIRGEGYKETQYF